The 27 T cell receptor beta chains below all came from one sample that was sequenced in a study of identical twins. TCRdb re-called the 5' RACE reads through MiXCR, storing one row per CDR3 protein. Here the sample spans 450,000 to 500,000 distinct CDR3 sequences, 13% to 15% being singletons. These data were also filed under a second study, of yellow fever vaccine responses in identical twins.

The sample was CD4+ T cells sorted from blood. All receptors derive from a woman younger than 30 in good health.

This clonotype has just a few counts. The V and J genes are TRBV6-2 or TRBV6-3 and TRBJ2-7; 9 bases match TRBD1. Losses at the gene ends were 6 bases for V and 2 bases for J; bases not matched to a gene: 8. The CDR3 length is 15 residues. The germline gives CDR1 MNHEY, CDR2 SVGEGT. CDR3 nucleotide sequence: TGTGCCAGCAGCCAAGCACGACAGGGGGCCTACGAGCAGTACTTC. Translating gives CASSQARQGAYEQYF.

This clonotype was seen ten or more times. This chain uses TRBV20-1 with TRBJ1-4; D may be TRBD1 (6 bases). Trimming pared 0 bases from V and 7 bases from J, leaving 12 bases between. CDR1 is DFQATT and CDR2 is SNEGSKA in the germline V gene (reference sequence). The CDR3 has 14 residues. The CDR3 is CSARDIRGAEKLFF. In nucleotides, the CDR3 is TGCAGTGCTAGAGATATCAGGGGAGCTGAAAAACTGTTTTTT.

At least ten counts were recorded for this clonotype. J is TRBJ2-6 and V is TRBV4-3; unclear D gene. With 0 bases removed from V and 0 bases from J, the gap between germline ends came to 3 bases. The V gene's germline CDR1 is LGHNA and CDR2 YSLEER. This CDR3 spans 15 amino acids. CDR3 in amino acids: CASSQDSSGANVLTF. DNA of the CDR3: TGCGCCAGCAGCCAAGACTCCTCTGGGGCCAACGTCCTGACTTTC.

The table lists this clonotype with a few counts. The J gene is TRBJ2-2, the V gene TRBV19, with 7 nucleotides matching TRBD2. Germline CDR1 is LNHDA and CDR2 is SQIVND (reference sequence). V was clipped by 7 bases and J by 6 bases; unmatched bases: 5. This CDR3 contains 13 residues. CDR3 coding DNA: TGTGCCAGTATCCTCACTAGCGCCGGGGAGCTGTTTTTT. As protein: CASILTSAGELFF.

This clonotype was seen only a few times. J is TRBJ1-6 and V is TRBV12-3 or TRBV12-4; D gene uncertain. This CDR3 region has 12 residues. Trimming cost V 5 bases and J 10 bases, with 9 bases left between them. This CDR3 is CASSPVGSPLHF. CDR3 DNA: TGTGCCAGCAGTCCCGTAGGGTCACCCCTCCACTTT.

In this sample, this clonotype turned up a few times. The rearrangement links TRBV3-1 to TRBJ2-7; no clear D gene. This CDR3 is 14 amino acids long. Between the trimmed V and J ends, which lost 4 bases and 1 base, there was a span of 11 bases. Germline V gives CDR1 LGHDT, CDR2 YNNKEL (reference sequence). CDR3 nucleotides: TGTGCCAGCAGCCGAAGTCCGTTTTCCTACGAGCAGTACTTC. It translates to CASSRSPFSYEQYF.

The chain joins TRBV11-1 to TRBJ2-5; D is uncertain. The CDR3 sequence is 18 residues long. Deletions cut 5 bases from V and 2 bases from J, with 24 bases between. CDR1 SGHAT and CDR2 FQDESV come from the germline V gene (reference sequence). For the CDR3, the DNA is TGTGCCAGCAGCCCCAACCCCAAGACATTCCAGACGCAAGAGACCCAGTACTTC. The encoded protein is CASSPNPKTFQTQETQYF.

This clonotype was detected a few times. The rearrangement uses TRBV3-1 and TRBJ2-5; D perhaps matches TRBD2 (6 bases). Trimming took 3 bases from V and 5 from J, leaving 13 bases between them. The CDR3 loop spans 14 amino acids. The germline gives CDR1 LGHDT, CDR2 YNNKEL (reference sequence). CDR3 nucleotide sequence: TGTGCCAGCAGCCAGCGGGGAAGCACGGAGACCCAGTACTTC. It is translated as CASSQRGSTETQYF.

This chain uses TRBV10-2 with TRBJ1-1, with 9 bases lining up with TRBD1. In germline, CDR1 is WSHSY, CDR2 SAAADI. The J segment lost 11 bases and the V segment lost 4 bases, leaving 11 bases of the junction unmatched. There are 14 residues in the CDR3. This chain's CDR3 is CASSANSGQGLAFF. The CDR3 nucleotides are TGCGCCAGCAGTGCCAACTCCGGACAGGGGTTGGCTTTCTTT.

The chain recombines TRBV11-2 with TRBJ2-1; D ambiguous. With 2 bases removed from V and 0 bases from J, the gap between germline ends came to 14 bases. Germline values: CDR1 SGHAT, CDR2 FQNNGV. The CDR3 spans 17 residues. The CDR3 DNA is TGTGCCAGCAGCTTACCATCCGTTGGCCGCTCCTACAATGAGCAGTTCTTC. This gives the protein CASSLPSVGRSYNEQFF.

This chain links TRBV29-1 with TRBJ1-1; possible D gene TRBD1, 6 bases. V dropped 7 bases and J dropped 4 bases, with 10 bases sitting between them. The CDR3 is 11 amino acids. Looked up from germline, CDR1 is SQVTM and CDR2 is ANQGSEA. The CDR3 sequence is CSAKGGTEAFF. CDR3 in DNA: TGCAGCGCGAAGGGGGGCACTGAAGCTTTCTTT.

This clonotype was recorded a few times. V and J are TRBV20-1 and TRBJ2-2; D is unresolved. Germline lookup yields CDR1 DFQATT and CDR2 SNEGSKA (reference sequence). V was pared by 7 bases and J by 8 bases, with 11 bases between. CDR3 length: 11 amino acids. The CDR3 spells CSVRTAGELFF. The CDR3 coding sequence is TGCAGTGTAAGGACGGCTGGGGAGCTGTTTTTT.

This clonotype has a handful of counts. This chain connects TRBV12-3 or TRBV12-4 to TRBJ2-2; D is perhaps TRBD2 (7 bases). V lost 4 bases and J 4 bases, leaving 10 bases between the germline ends. The CDR3 runs to 14 residues. CDR3 DNA sequence: TGTGCCAGCAGTTGGGGGGGGCGCACCGGGGAGCTGTTTTTT. This gives the protein CASSWGGRTGELFF.

The chain employs TRBV7-9 and TRBJ2-5; 8 nucleotides agree with TRBD1. Germline V gives CDR1 SEHNR, CDR2 FQNEAQ (reference sequence). The trim removed 5 bases at V and 2 bases at J, leaving 7 bases unmatched. This CDR3 is built from 15 residues. CDR3 in DNA: TGTGCCAGCAGCGTGGGACAGGCCTTACAAGAGACCCAGTACTTC. Translated, it gives CASSVGQALQETQYF.

This clonotype was observed many times. This chain connects TRBV28 to TRBJ2-4; D uncertain. This CDR3 contains 13 residues. The V end lost 5 bases, the J end lost 1 base, and 6 bases lay between the germline ends. The V gene's germline CDR1 is MDHEN and CDR2 SYDVKM. This chain's CDR3 is CASSGLAKNIQYF. For the CDR3, the DNA is TGTGCCAGCAGTGGGCTGGCCAAAAACATTCAGTACTTC.

This clonotype was recorded a few times. The gene calls are TRBV6-1 and TRBJ2-3; the D gene could be TRBD1 or TRBD2 (5 bases each). The CDR3 covers 13 residues. The V and J ends lost 8 bases and 2 bases respectively, with 11 bases between them. Germline CDR1 and CDR2: MNHNS and SASEGT. In DNA, the CDR3 is TGTGCCAGCCGCCGGGGCAACACAGATACGCAGTATTTT. It encodes CASRRGNTDTQYF.

The chain uses TRBV11-3 and TRBJ2-1; 10 nucleotides line up with TRBD2. With V trimmed by 1 base and J by 8 bases, 8 bases remained unmatched. Per the germline V gene, CDR1 is SGHNT and CDR2 is YENEEA. The CDR3 is made up of 16 amino acids. This CDR3 reads CASSLGASGSSDEQFF. In DNA, the CDR3 is TGTGCCAGCAGCTTAGGGGCTAGCGGGAGTTCGGATGAGCAGTTCTTC.

The chain recombines TRBV29-1 with TRBJ2-7, with unresolved D. The CDR3 contains 13 residues. V gave up 3 bases and J gave up 2 bases, with 11 bases separating them. CDR1 and CDR2 from the germline V gene are SQVTM and ANQGSEA. The CDR3 loop reads CSVELRNPYEQYF. The CDR3 DNA is TGCAGCGTTGAGCTGCGAAATCCCTACGAGCAGTACTTC.

This clonotype came up a few times. CDR3 residues: CASSPNRLAGNTGELFF. The CDR3 nucleotides read TGTGCCAGCAGCCCCAATCGGCTAGCGGGGAACACCGGGGAGCTGTTTTTT. J is TRBJ2-2 and V is TRBV7-3; 8 bases are a match to TRBD2. V lost 5 bases to trimming and J lost 1 base; unmatched junction nucleotides: 9. Germline lookup yields CDR1 SGHTA and CDR2 FQGTGA. The CDR3 has 17 residues.

Notes on this clonotype: The junction departs from the called germline gene at one end, perhaps through a read error. This chain links TRBV5-1 with TRBJ2-5; the match to TRBD1 covers 11 bases. The germline CDR1 and CDR2 sequences are SGHRS and YFSETQ. The CDR3 length is 14 residues. The CDR3 region has the DNA TGCGCCAGCCGCTTGGGACAGGGGGTACAGACCCAGTACTTC. Translated: CASRLGQGVQTQYF.

This clonotype was counted at least ten times. The J gene is TRBJ2-6, the V gene TRBV28, with 7 bases aligning to TRBD1. The junction had 3 bases not matched to a gene; V was cut back by 6 bases and J by 1 base. Germline CDR1 MDHEN, CDR2 SYDVKM. The CDR3 totals 15 residues. The CDR3 region is CASSSTGSGANVLTF. CDR3 coding DNA: TGTGCCAGCAGCTCGACAGGGTCTGGGGCCAACGTCCTGACTTTC.

This clonotype has at least ten counts. The chain has TRBV12-3 or TRBV12-4 and TRBJ2-3, with TRBD1 as a possible D gene (7 bases). This CDR3 is 14 amino acids long. With 4 bases removed from V and 2 bases from J, the gap between germline ends came to 10 bases. CDR3 residues: CASSSGGPTDTQYF. The CDR3 coding sequence is TGTGCCAGCAGTTCAGGGGGGCCCACAGATACGCAGTATTTT.

This clonotype has more than one count but fewer than ten. V is TRBV27 and J is TRBJ2-7; a possible D gene is TRBD2 (5 bases). V dropped 5 bases and J dropped 1 base, with 15 bases sitting between them. This CDR3 is built from 15 residues. The V gene's germline CDR1 is MNHEY and CDR2 SMNVEV (reference sequence). CDR3 amino acids: CASSGPGINSYEQYF. The CDR3 DNA reads TGTGCCAGCAGTGGACCGGGAATCAATTCCTACGAGCAGTACTTC.

This clonotype has only a few counts. This chain connects TRBV25-1 to TRBJ1-6; the match to TRBD1 covers 8 bases. Germline CDR1 and CDR2: MGHDK and SYGVNS. The CDR3 extends over 18 amino acids. The junction had 18 bases not matched to a gene; V was cut back by 4 bases and J by 10 bases. CDR3 sequence reads: CASSGTGRTGKSGSPLHF. For the CDR3, the DNA is TGTGCCAGCAGTGGGACCGGCCGGACAGGGAAGTCGGGGTCACCCCTCCACTTT.

This clonotype was seen more than once but under ten times. The rearrangement uses TRBV4-2 and TRBJ1-3; 7 positions agree with TRBD1. Germline CDR1 is LGHNA and CDR2 is YNFKEQ. The CDR3 runs 14 residues. Trimming removed 1 base from V and 7 bases from J; junction bases left unmatched: 4. For the CDR3, the DNA is TGTGCCAGCAGCCAAGGAGGGGGCGGCAACACCATATATTTT. This translates into CASSQGGGGNTIYF.

This clonotype was detected only a few times. The V gene is TRBV25-1, the J gene TRBJ1-5; 7 positions match TRBD1. J gave up 5 bases and V 1 base, and 8 bases lay outside the gene matches. The CDR3 runs 16 residues. Germline CDR1 MGHDK, CDR2 SYGVNS. The CDR3 spells CASSELAGTGDQPQHF. DNA of the CDR3: TGTGCCAGCAGTGAATTGGCAGGCACAGGGGATCAGCCCCAGCATTTT.

This clonotype was counted between two and nine times. The V gene is TRBV28, the J gene TRBJ2-1, with no clear D. V was trimmed by 1 base and J by 1 base, leaving 11 bases between them. The CDR3 has 16 residues. Germline CDR1 reads MDHEN; CDR2 reads SYDVKM. In nucleotides, the CDR3 is TGTGCCAGCAGTTTATTTGGCACGAAATCCTACAATGAGCAGTTCTTC. Protein product: CASSLFGTKSYNEQFF.